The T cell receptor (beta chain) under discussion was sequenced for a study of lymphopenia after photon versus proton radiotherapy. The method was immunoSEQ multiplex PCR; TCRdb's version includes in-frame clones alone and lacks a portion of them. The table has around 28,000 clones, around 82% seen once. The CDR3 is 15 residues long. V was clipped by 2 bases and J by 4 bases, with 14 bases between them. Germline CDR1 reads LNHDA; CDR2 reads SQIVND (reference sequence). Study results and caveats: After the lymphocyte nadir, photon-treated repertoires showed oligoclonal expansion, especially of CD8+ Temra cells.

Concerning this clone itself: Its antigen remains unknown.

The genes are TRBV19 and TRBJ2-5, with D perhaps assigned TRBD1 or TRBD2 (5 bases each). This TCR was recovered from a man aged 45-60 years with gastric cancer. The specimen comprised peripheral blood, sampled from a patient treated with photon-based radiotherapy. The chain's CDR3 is CASSIRSGTIETQYF. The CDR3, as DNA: TGTGCCAGTAGTATAAGATCAGGGACCATAGAGACCCAGTACTTC.